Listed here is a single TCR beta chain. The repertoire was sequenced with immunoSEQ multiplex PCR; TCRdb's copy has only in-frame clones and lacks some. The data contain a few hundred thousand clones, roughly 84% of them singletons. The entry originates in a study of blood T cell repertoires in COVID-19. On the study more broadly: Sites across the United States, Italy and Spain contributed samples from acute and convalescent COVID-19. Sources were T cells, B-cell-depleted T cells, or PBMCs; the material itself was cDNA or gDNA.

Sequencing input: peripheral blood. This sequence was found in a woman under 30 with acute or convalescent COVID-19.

CDR3 protein: CASSLNPGQAYEQYF. The CDR3 DNA reads as TGCGCCAGCAGTCTAAATCCGGGACAGGCCTACGAGCAGTACTTC. The chain joins TRBV4-1 to TRBJ2-7; TRBD1 agrees at 8 bases. The germline gives CDR1 MGHRA, CDR2 YSYEKL. The CDR3 length is 15 residues. V dropped 6 bases and J dropped 2; count of bases not matched to a gene: 9.